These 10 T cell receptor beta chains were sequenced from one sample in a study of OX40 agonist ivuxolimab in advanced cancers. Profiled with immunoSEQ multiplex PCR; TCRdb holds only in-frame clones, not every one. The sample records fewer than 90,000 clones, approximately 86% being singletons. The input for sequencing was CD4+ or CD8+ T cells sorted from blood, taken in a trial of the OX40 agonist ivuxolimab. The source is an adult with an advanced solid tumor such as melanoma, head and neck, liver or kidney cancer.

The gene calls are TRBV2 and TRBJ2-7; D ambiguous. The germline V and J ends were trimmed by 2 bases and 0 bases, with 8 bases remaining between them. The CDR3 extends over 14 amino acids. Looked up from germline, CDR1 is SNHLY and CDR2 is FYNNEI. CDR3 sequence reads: CASSEHGDSYEQYF. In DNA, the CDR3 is TGTGCCAGCAGTGAACATGGGGACTCCTACGAGCAGTACTTC.

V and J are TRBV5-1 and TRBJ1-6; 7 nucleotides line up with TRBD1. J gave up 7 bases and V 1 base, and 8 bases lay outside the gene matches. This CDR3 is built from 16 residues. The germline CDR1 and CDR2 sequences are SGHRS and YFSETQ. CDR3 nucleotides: TGCGCCAGCAGCTTGAATGGGGGACAGAGCAATTCACCCCTCCACTTT. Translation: CASSLNGGQSNSPLHF.

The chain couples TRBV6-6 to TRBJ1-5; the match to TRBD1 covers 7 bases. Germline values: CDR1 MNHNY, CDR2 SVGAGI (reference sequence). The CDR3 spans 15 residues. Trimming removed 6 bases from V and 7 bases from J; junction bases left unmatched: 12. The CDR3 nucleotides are TGTGCCAGCAGCCAAAAAGACAGGGCAAGACAGCCCCAGCATTTT. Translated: CASSQKDRARQPQHF.

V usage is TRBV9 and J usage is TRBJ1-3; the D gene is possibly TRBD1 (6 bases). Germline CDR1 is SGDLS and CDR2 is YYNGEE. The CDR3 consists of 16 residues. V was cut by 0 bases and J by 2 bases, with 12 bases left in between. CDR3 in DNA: TGTGCCAGCAGCGTAGATGCAGGGGCTACTGGAAACACCATATATTTT. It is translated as CASSVDAGATGNTIYF.

The CDR3, as DNA: TGTGCCAGCAGTTTAAACTATGGCTACACCTTC. Amino acids: CASSLNYGYTF. V is TRBV28 and J is TRBJ1-2; D not certain. CDR1 MDHEN and CDR2 SYDVKM come from the germline V gene. V was trimmed by 2 bases and J by 2 bases, leaving 0 bases between them. The CDR3 runs 11 residues.

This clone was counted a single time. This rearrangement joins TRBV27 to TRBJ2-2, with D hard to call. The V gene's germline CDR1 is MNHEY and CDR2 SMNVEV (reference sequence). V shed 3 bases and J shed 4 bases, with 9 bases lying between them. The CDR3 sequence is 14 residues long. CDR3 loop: CASSLRLFTGELFF. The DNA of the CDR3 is TGTGCCAGCAGTTTGAGGTTATTCACCGGGGAGCTGTTTTTT.

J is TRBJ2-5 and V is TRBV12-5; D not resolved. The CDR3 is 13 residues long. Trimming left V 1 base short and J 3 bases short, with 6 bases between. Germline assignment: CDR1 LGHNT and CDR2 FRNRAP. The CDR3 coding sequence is TGTGCTAGTGGTTTGGACAGTAAAGAGACCCAGTACTTC. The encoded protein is CASGLDSKETQYF.

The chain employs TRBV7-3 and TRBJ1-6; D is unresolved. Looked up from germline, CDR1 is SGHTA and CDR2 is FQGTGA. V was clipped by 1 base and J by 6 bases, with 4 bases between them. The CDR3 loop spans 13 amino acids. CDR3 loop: CASSLNINSPLHF. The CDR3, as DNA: TGTGCCAGCAGCTTAAATATTAATTCACCCCTCCACTTT.

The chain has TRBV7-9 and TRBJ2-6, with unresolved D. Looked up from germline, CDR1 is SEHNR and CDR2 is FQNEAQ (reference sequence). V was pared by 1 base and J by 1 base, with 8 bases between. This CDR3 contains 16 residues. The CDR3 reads CASSLGGRSGANVLTF. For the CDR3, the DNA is TGTGCCAGCAGCTTAGGCGGACGGTCTGGGGCCAACGTCCTGACTTTC. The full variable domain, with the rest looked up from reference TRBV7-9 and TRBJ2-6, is DTGVSQNPRHKITKRGQNVTFRCDPISEHNRLYWYRQTLGQGPEFLTYFQNEAQLEKSRLLSDRFSAERPKGSFSTLEIQRTEQGDSAMYLCASSLGGRSGANVLTFGAGSRLTVL.

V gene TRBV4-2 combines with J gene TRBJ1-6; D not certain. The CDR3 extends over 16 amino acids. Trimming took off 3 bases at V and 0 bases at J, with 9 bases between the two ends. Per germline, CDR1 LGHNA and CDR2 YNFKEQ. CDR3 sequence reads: CASSQPVSSYNSPLHF. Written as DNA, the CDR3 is TGTGCCAGCAGCCAGCCGGTTAGCTCCTATAATTCACCCCTCCACTTT.